A selection of T cell receptor beta chains follows, all from one sample in a study of post-analysis software for immune sequencing data. TCRdb re-called the PCR reads with MiXCR, one entry per CDR3 protein. Of hundreds of thousands of distinct CDR3 sequences listed, 25% to 30% are singletons. The sample comprised blood. These TCRs come from a girl aged 10 to 17 with multiple sclerosis. Each CDR3 is given with its conserved first and last residue. The order of the fields is clone size, D gene, V gene, J gene, CDR3 DNA, CDR3 protein. The D gene is left open where the match is weak. Rows may omit the clone size; those that give it use once, few, many or a size class.

abundance: few; d_gene: .; v_gene: TRBV20-1; j_gene: TRBJ2-7; CDR3nt: TGCAGTGCTAGAGCGTACGAGCAGTACTTC; CDR3aa: CSARAYEQYF
abundance: .; d_gene: .; v_gene: TRBV14; j_gene: TRBJ2-3; CDR3nt: TGTGCCAGCAGCCAACGCGTAGCTGCCTCGACAGATACGCAGTATTTT; CDR3aa: CASSQRVAASTDTQYF
abundance: few; d_gene: .; v_gene: TRBV20-1; j_gene: TRBJ2-7; CDR3nt: TGCAGTGCACTACCGGACTTCACCTACGAGCAGTACTTC; CDR3aa: CSALPDFTYEQYF
abundance: few; d_gene: TRBD1; v_gene: TRBV27; j_gene: TRBJ1-2; CDR3nt: TGTGCCAGCAGTCCCCTTGGACAGGGAAGGGACTATGGCTACACCTTC; CDR3aa: CASSPLGQGRDYGYTF
abundance: .; d_gene: .; v_gene: TRBV7-8; j_gene: TRBJ1-5; CDR3nt: TGTGCCAGCAGCTTAGTGCAGACGGGCCAGCCCCAGCATTTT; CDR3aa: CASSLVQTGQPQHF
abundance: .; d_gene: .; v_gene: TRBV4-3; j_gene: TRBJ1-4; CDR3nt: TGCGCCAGCAGCCAAGAAGACGAAACAGGAGCCGACAATGAAAAACTGTTTTTT; CDR3aa: CASSQEDETGADNEKLFF
abundance: .; d_gene: TRBD1; v_gene: TRBV10-3; j_gene: TRBJ1-6; CDR3nt: TGTGCCGCCCCGCCGGGACAGTTGGACTCACCCCTCCACTTT; CDR3aa: CAAPPGQLDSPLHF
abundance: once; d_gene: .; v_gene: TRBV21-1; j_gene: TRBJ2-1; CDR3nt: TGTGCCAGCAGCAAGGCGCCGGTCAGCTCCTACAATGAGCAGTTCTTC; CDR3aa: CASSKAPVSSYNEQFF
abundance: few; d_gene: TRBD1; v_gene: TRBV6-5; j_gene: TRBJ1-6; CDR3nt: TGTGCCAGCGGGAGGACAGGGGGTTATAATTCACCCCTCCACTTT; CDR3aa: CASGRTGGYNSPLHF
abundance: .; d_gene: .; v_gene: TRBV5-1; j_gene: TRBJ2-1; CDR3nt: TGCGCCAGCAGCTTGGGGTCCAGGGATGAGCAGTTCTTC; CDR3aa: CASSLGSRDEQFF
abundance: .; d_gene: .; v_gene: TRBV28; j_gene: TRBJ2-3; CDR3nt: TGTGCCAGCAGTTTTCTGCTGTTGGGGGGCACAGATACGCAGTATTTT; CDR3aa: CASSFLLLGGTDTQYF
abundance: .; d_gene: TRBD2; v_gene: TRBV4-3; j_gene: TRBJ2-1; CDR3nt: TGCGCCAGCAGCCAAGATCAAGCGGGAGGTCCCTACAATGAGCAGTTCTTC; CDR3aa: CASSQDQAGGPYNEQFF
abundance: few; d_gene: .; v_gene: TRBV27; j_gene: TRBJ2-3; CDR3nt: TGTGCCAGCAGTTTATCGGTGTGGGGAGATACGCAGTATTTT; CDR3aa: CASSLSVWGDTQYF
abundance: .; d_gene: .; v_gene: TRBV28; j_gene: TRBJ2-1; CDR3nt: TGTGCCAGCAGTTTTACAGGGCGCTCCTACAATGAGCAGTTCTTC; CDR3aa: CASSFTGRSYNEQFF